A selection of T cell receptor beta chains follows, all from one sample in a study of T cells in Graves' hyperthyroidism and ophthalmopathy. TCRdb ran MiXCR on the multiplex PCR reads and lists one entry per CDR3 protein. The data contain roughly 500,000 distinct CDR3 sequences, 35% to 55% of them singletons. Input material: peripheral blood or thyroid tissue (not recorded which). The source is an adult woman with Graves' disease, either hyperthyroidism or ophthalmopathy (not recorded which). The CDR3 runs from the conserved cysteine through the conserved F or W. D genes are given only for firm matches. Clone size is stated in some rows and not others, as once, few, many or a class when expanded.

V gene	clone size	J gene	D gene	CDR3 DNA	CDR3 protein
TRBV28	few	TRBJ2-2	-	TGTGCCAGCAGTTTAGCGGCCCAAGGAAGGGAGCTGTTTTTT	CASSLAAQGRELFF
TRBV7-2	-	TRBJ1-1	-	TGTGCCAGCAGCTCCCCTGAGGCTTTCTTT	CASSSPEAFF
TRBV7-9	many	TRBJ1-2	-	TGTGCCAGCAGCTATTCTAGCCCCGGACAGACGGCAACTGATGGCTACACCTTC	CASSYSSPGQTATDGYTF
TRBV14	-	TRBJ2-2	-	TGTGCCAGCAGCCAAGGGGGATTT	CASSQGGF
TRBV5-1	many	TRBJ1-4	-	TGCGCCAGCAGCCCACCAAACGGGTTAGGGGAAAAACTGTTTTTT	CASSPPNGLGEKLFF
TRBV10-3	-	TRBJ2-7	TRBD1	TGTGCCATCAGTAAGAACAGGGGGTCTGGGGAGCAGTACTTC	CAISKNRGSGEQYF
TRBV12-3/TRBV12-4	once	TRBJ1-4	-	TGTGCCAGCAGTTACTCGATGGTCCGCACTTCAACTAATGAAAAACTGTTTTTT	CASSYSMVRTSTNEKLFF
TRBV7-2	-	TRBJ2-5	-	TGTGCCAGCAGCTTAAACGGGATGGGAACGGAGACCCAGTACTTC	CASSLNGMGTETQYF
TRBV20-1	-	TRBJ2-7	TRBD1	TGCAGTGCAGCACTGCCGGGACAGCCATACGAGCAGTACTTC	CSAALPGQPYEQYF
TRBV7-6	-	TRBJ2-6	TRBD1	TGTGCCAGCCTCGCTAGGGGGCGCTTCCGGGCCAACGTCCTGACTTTC	CASLARGRFRANVLTF
TRBV5-4	few	TRBJ2-7	TRBD2	TGTGCCAGCAGCTTGGGACTAGCGCCTTCCTACGAGCAGTACTTC	CASSLGLAPSYEQYF
TRBV2	-	TRBJ2-2	TRBD2	TGTGCCAGCAGTTCGGGACTAGCGGGAGGGCCCGGGGAGCTGTTTTTT	CASSSGLAGGPGELFF
TRBV11-2	-	TRBJ1-2	TRBD1	TGTGCCAGCAGCTTTACCCACATGGGCCCACAGGGGACCTATGGCTACACCTTC	CASSFTHMGPQGTYGYTF
TRBV5-6	many	TRBJ1-2	TRBD1	TGTGCCAGCAGCACACGGACAGGGAATAACTATGGCTACACCTTC	CASSTRTGNNYGYTF
TRBV20-1	few	TRBJ2-7	-	TGCAGTGCTGGGGGCCTGGCCGGGCAGTACTTC	CSAGGLAGQYF
TRBV29-1	many	TRBJ2-5	-	TGCAGCGTTGCTACTCTCTACCAAGAGACCCAGTACTTC	CSVATLYQETQYF
TRBV2	-	TRBJ1-5	-	TGTGCCAGCAGCTTCTCCGGGACAACAAATCAGCCCCAGCATTTT	CASSFSGTTNQPQHF
TRBV5-1	-	TRBJ2-2	-	TGCGCCAGCAGATCAGGGGAGCTGTTTTTT	CASRSGELFF
TRBV7-3	few	TRBJ1-1	-	TGTGCCAGCAGTTATCCCGCCAGGGGTTTCACTGAAGCTTTCTTT	CASSYPARGFTEAFF
TRBV4-1	many	TRBJ2-2	-	TGCGCCACCCCCACCGGGGAGCTGTTTTTT	CATPTGELFF
TRBV29-1	-	TRBJ1-1	-	TGCAGCGTTCGAAAGAACACTGAAGCTTTCTTT	CSVRKNTEAFF
TRBV11-2	many	TRBJ2-7	TRBD2	TGTGCCAGCAGGGCAACTAGCGGGAGTATCTACGAGCAGTACTTC	CASRATSGSIYEQYF
TRBV15	many	TRBJ1-2	-	TGTGCCACCAGCAGAACATCACTCTCGGATGGCTACACCTTC	CATSRTSLSDGYTF
TRBV6-5	many	TRBJ1-2	-	TGTGCCAGCACCGACAATGTGGGTGGCTACACCTTC	CASTDNVGGYTF
TRBV10-2	-	TRBJ2-1	-	TGCGCCAGCAGTGAGTCGAGAGGGCGGGATCCCAATGAGCAGTTCTTC	CASSESRGRDPNEQFF
TRBV27	few	TRBJ2-2	TRBD1	TGTGCCAGCAGTTACGGACAGGGAGCCGGGGAGCTGTTTTTT	CASSYGQGAGELFF
TRBV4-2	-	TRBJ1-1	-	TGTGCCAGCAGCCAAGGGGACGGACTTGAAGCTTTCTTT	CASSQGDGLEAFF
TRBV29-1	once	TRBJ1-1	-	TGCAGTGTTGGGGGGCACACTGAAGCTTTCTTT	CSVGGHTEAFF
TRBV19	many	TRBJ1-1	-	TGTGCCAGTAGTACCCCAGGGGCCCCCCTGAACACTGAAGCTTTCTTT	CASSTPGAPLNTEAFF
TRBV20-1	-	TRBJ2-2	-	TGCAGTGCTCTCTCCGGACGGGAGCTGTTTTTT	CSALSGRELFF
TRBV30	few	TRBJ2-2	-	TGTGCCTGGTGGAGTACCGGGGAGCTGTTTTTT	CAWWSTGELFF
TRBV7-4	-	TRBJ2-3	-	TGTGCCAGCAGCTTATATAGCGACGTAGATACGCAGTATTTT	CASSLYSDVDTQYF
TRBV5-6	-	TRBJ1-1	-	TGTGTCAGCAGCTTGGGATCAACTTCCGCAGAAGCTTTCTTT	CVSSLGSTSAEAFF
TRBV11-2	many	TRBJ2-5	-	TGTGCCAGCAGCTTAGGAGTCCAGCGAGAAGAGACCCAGTACTTC	CASSLGVQREETQYF
TRBV9	-	TRBJ1-4	-	TGTGCCAGCAGCGTAGAAGGGGGGACGAATGAAAAACTGTTTTTT	CASSVEGGTNEKLFF
TRBV4-1	many	TRBJ2-7	-	TGCGCCAGCAGCCGGTCCGAGTCCTACGAGCAGTACTTC	CASSRSESYEQYF
TRBV7-9	-	TRBJ1-1	TRBD1	TGTGCCAGCAGTCCCCAACCCGGGACAGGGGGTACCGCTTTCTTT	CASSPQPGTGGTAFF
TRBV7-8	many	TRBJ1-6	TRBD1	TGTGCCAGCAGATTAAACAGGGGAAGGGATTCACCCCTCCACTTT	CASRLNRGRDSPLHF
TRBV2	-	TRBJ1-1	-	TGTGCCAGCAGCGGGGGAGGGGCCACTGAAGCTCTCTTT	CASSGGGATEALF
TRBV6-6	many	TRBJ1-6	-	TGTGCCAGCAGTTACTCGAAGGGCATTAGTTCACCCCTCCACTTT	CASSYSKGISSPLHF
TRBV7-9	many	TRBJ2-5	TRBD1	TGTGCCAGCAGCTACAGGACAGGCCATCGGGAGACCCAGTACTTC	CASSYRTGHRETQYF
TRBV6-6	many	TRBJ1-1	-	TGTGCCAGCAGTTACGGGCGGACTGAAGCTTTCTTT	CASSYGRTEAFF
TRBV24-1	many	TRBJ2-7	TRBD1	TGTGCCACCAGTGAAACCGGGACAGGGTCACGCGAGCAGTACTTC	CATSETGTGSREQYF
TRBV7-8	-	TRBJ1-5	TRBD1	TGTGCCAGCAGCTTCCTCAACCGGGACAGGGCTCATTTT	CASSFLNRDRAHF
TRBV10-3	-	TRBJ2-6	-	TGTGCCATCAGTGTGAGAATCTACGGGGCCAACGTCCTGGCTTTC	CAISVRIYGANVLAF
TRBV24-1	many	TRBJ1-5	-	TGTGCCACTTCTCAAAGCAATCAGCCCCAGCATTTT	CATSQSNQPQHF
TRBV5-5	-	TRBJ2-7	-	TGTGCCAGCAGCCCAGGGGCCACCTACGAGCAGTACTTC	CASSPGATYEQYF
TRBV7-9	many	TRBJ1-1	-	TGTGCCAGCAGCCGGGCGGAGGGATGGAACACTGAAGCTTTCTTT	CASSRAEGWNTEAFF
TRBV7-9	few	TRBJ2-7	TRBD2	TGTGCCAGCAGCTTAGGACTAGCGGGCCAACTTGGCGAGCAGTACTTC	CASSLGLAGQLGEQYF
TRBV15	many	TRBJ2-2	-	TGTGCCACCAGCAGAGTAGACCGGGTGATGGGGGAGCTGTTTTTT	CATSRVDRVMGELFF
TRBV10-3	-	TRBJ1-6	TRBD1	TGTGCCATCAGCGGGACAGGGCCCTATAATTCACCCCTCCACTTT	CAISGTGPYNSPLHF
TRBV29-1	-	TRBJ2-2	-	TGCAGCGTTGAAGGGGGACCTTACTCGGGGGAGCTGTTTTTT	CSVEGGPYSGELFF
TRBV11-2	few	TRBJ1-2	TRBD1	TGTGCCAGCAGCTTGGGGTCAGGGGGCAGATACTATGGCTACACCTTC	CASSLGSGGRYYGYTF
TRBV9	many	TRBJ1-1	TRBD1	TGTGCCAGCAGCGTAGGAGGGGGCCAAACCTTT	CASSVGGGQTF
TRBV20-1	many	TRBJ2-7	TRBD2	TGCAGTGCTAGAGAGGGGAGGGACCTACTGCCCGAGCAGTACTTC	CSAREGRDLLPEQYF